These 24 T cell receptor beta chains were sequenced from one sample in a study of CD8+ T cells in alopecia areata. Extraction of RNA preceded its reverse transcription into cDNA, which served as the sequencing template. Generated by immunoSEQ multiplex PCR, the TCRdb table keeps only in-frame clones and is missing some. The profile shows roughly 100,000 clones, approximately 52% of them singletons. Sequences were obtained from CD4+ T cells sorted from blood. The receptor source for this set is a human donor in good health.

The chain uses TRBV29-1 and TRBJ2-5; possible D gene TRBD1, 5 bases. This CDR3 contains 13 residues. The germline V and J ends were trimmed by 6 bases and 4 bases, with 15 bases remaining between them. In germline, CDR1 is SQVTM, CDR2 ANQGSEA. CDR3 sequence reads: CSVELQVRETQYF. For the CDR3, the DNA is TGCAGCGTCGAACTACAGGTTAGAGAGACCCAGTACTTC.

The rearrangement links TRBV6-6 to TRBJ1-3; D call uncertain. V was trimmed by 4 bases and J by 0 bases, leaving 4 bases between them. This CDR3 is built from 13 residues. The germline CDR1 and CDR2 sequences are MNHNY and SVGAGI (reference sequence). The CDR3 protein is CASSSNSGNTIYF. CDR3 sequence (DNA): TGTGCCAGCAGTTCCAACTCTGGAAACACCATATATTTT.

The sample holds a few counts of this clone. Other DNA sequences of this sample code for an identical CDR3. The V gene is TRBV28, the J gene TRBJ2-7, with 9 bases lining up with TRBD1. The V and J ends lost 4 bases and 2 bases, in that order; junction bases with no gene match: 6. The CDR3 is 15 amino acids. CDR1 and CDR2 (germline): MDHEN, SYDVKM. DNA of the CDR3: TGTGCCAGCAGTTCCCCCGGGACAGGGACCTACGAGCAGTACTTC. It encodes CASSSPGTGTYEQYF.

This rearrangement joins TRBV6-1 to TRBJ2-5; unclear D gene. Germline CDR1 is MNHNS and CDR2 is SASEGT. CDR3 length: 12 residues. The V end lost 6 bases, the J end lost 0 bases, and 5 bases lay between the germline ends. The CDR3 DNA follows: TGTGCCAGCAGCCGGTACCAAGAGACCCAGTACTTC. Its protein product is CASSRYQETQYF.

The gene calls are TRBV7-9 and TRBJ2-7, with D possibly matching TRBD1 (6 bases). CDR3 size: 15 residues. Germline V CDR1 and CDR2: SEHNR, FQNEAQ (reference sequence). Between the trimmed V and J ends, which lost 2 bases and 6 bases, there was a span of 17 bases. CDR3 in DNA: TGTGCCAGCAGCTTAACCGGACAGAGTTTCTCCGAGCAGTACTTC. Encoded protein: CASSLTGQSFSEQYF.

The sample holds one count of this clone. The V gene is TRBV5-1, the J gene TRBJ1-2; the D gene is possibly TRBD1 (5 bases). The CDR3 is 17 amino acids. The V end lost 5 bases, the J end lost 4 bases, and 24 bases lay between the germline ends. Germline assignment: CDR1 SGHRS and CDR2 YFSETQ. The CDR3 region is CASRGVPDTSNLYGYTF. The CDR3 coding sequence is TGCGCCAGCAGAGGGGTTCCGGATACTTCCAATCTCTATGGCTACACCTTC.

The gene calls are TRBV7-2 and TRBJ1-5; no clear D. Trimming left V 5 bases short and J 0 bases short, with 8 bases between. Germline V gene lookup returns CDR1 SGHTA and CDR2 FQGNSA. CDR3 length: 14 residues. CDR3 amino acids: CASSHIYSNQPQHF. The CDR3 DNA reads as TGTGCCAGCAGCCATATTTATAGCAATCAGCCCCAGCATTTT.

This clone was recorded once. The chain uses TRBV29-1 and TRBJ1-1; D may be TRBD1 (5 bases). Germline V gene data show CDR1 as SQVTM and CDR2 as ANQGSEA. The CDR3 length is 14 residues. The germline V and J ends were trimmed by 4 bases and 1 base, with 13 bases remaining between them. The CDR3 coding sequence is TGCAGCGTTGCCAGGGAGATGAGGAACACTGAAGCTTTCTTT. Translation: CSVAREMRNTEAFF.

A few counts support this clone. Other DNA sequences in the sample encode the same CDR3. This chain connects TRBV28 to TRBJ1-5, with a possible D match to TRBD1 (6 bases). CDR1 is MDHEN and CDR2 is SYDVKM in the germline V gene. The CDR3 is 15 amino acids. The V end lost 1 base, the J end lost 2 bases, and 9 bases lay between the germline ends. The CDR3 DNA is TGTGCCAGCAGTTTATCAGGGGCCCGCAATCAGCCCCAGCATTTT. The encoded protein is CASSLSGARNQPQHF.

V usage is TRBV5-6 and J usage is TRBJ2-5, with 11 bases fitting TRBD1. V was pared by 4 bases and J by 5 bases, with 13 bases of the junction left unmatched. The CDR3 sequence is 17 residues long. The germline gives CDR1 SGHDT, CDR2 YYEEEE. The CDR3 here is CASSPSSGTGGAETQYF. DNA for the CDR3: TGTGCCAGCAGCCCGTCTTCCGGGACAGGGGGGGCGGAGACCCAGTACTTC.

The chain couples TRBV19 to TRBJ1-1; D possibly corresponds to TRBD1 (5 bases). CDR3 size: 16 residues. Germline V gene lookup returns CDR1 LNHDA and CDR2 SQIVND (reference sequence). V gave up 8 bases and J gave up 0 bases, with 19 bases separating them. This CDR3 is CASLRSGISLNTEAFF. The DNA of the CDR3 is TGTGCCAGTTTACGATCAGGGATCTCCCTGAACACTGAAGCTTTCTTT.

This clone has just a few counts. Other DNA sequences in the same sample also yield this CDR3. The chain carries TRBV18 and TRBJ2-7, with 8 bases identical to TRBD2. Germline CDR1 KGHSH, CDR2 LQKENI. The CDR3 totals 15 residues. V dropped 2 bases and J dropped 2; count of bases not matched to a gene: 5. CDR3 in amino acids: CASSPTSGGAYEQYF. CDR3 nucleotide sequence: TGTGCCAGCTCACCAACCAGCGGGGGAGCCTACGAGCAGTACTTC.

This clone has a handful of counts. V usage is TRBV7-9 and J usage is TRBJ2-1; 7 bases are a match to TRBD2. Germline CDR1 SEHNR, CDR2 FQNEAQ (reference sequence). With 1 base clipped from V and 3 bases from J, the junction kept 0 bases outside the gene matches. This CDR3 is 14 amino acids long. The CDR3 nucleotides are TGTGCCAGCAGCTTAGGGACTAGCTACAATGAGCAGTTCTTC. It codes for CASSLGTSYNEQFF.

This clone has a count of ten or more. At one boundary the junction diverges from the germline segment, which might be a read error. This CDR3 reads CASSLGGHADTQYF. The CDR3 coding sequence is TGTGCTAGCAGCTTAGGCGGGCACGCAGATACGCAGTATTTT. The V gene is TRBV7-7, the J gene TRBJ2-3, with a weak D call TRBD2 (5 bases). This CDR3 comprises 14 residues. The germline V gene has CDR1 SSHAT and CDR2 FNYEAQ (reference sequence).

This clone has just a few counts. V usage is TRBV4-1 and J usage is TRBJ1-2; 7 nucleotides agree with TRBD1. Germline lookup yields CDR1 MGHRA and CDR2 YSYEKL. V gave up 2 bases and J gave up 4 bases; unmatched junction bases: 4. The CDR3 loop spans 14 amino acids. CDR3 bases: TGCGCCAGCAGCCAACCCGGACAGGTCTATGGCTACACCTTC. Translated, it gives CASSQPGQVYGYTF.

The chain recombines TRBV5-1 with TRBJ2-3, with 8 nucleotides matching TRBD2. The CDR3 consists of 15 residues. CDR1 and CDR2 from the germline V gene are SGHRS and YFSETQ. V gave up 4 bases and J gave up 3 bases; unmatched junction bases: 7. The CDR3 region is CASSLRTSGTDTQYF. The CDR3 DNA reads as TGCGCCAGCAGCCTCAGAACTAGCGGAACAGATACGCAGTATTTT.

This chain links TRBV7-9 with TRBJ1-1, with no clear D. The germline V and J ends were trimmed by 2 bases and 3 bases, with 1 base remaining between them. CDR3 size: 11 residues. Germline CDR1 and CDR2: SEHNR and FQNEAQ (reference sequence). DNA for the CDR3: TGTGCCAGCAGCTTATACACTGAAGCTTTCTTT. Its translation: CASSLYTEAFF.

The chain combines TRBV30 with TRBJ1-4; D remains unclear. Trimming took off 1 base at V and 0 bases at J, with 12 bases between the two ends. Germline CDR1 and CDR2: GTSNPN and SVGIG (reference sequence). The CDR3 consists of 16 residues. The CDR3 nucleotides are TGTGCCTGGAGTGGATCTTCCGGGACAACTAATGAAAAACTGTTTTTT. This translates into CAWSGSSGTTNEKLFF.

This CDR3 is CASSPPHDYGYTF. The CDR3 coding sequence is TGTGCCAGCTCACCACCTCACGACTATGGCTACACCTTC. The chain couples TRBV18 to TRBJ1-2; D is undetermined. Germline values: CDR1 KGHSH, CDR2 LQKENI. The CDR3 consists of 13 residues. V shed 0 bases and J shed 3 bases, with 5 bases lying between them.

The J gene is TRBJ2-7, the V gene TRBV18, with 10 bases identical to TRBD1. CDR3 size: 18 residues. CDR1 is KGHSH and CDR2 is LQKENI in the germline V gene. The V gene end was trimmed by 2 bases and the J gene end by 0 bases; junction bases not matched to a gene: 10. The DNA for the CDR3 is TGTGCCAGCTCACCAACCGAAGGACAGGGGGTCAACTCCTACGAGCAGTACTTC. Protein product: CASSPTEGQGVNSYEQYF.

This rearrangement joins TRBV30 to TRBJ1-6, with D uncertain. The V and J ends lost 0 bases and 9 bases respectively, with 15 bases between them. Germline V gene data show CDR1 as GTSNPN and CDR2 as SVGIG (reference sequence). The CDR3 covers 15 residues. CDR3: CAWSVLGVKGSPLHF. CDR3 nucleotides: TGTGCCTGGAGTGTACTCGGCGTTAAAGGTTCACCCCTCCACTTT.

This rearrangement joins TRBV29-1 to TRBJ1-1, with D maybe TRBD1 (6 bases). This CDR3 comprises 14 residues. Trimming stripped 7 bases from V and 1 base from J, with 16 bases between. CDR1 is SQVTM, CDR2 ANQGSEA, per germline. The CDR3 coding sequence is TGCAGCGGCCGGGACACCCAACGGAACACTGAAGCTTTCTTT. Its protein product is CSGRDTQRNTEAFF.

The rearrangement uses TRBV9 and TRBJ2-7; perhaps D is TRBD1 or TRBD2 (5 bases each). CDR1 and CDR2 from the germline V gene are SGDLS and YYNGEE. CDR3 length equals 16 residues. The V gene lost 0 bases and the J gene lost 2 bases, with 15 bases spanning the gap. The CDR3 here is CASSVGRWGRAYEQYF. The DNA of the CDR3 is TGTGCCAGCAGCGTAGGTAGGTGGGGACGAGCCTACGAGCAGTACTTC.

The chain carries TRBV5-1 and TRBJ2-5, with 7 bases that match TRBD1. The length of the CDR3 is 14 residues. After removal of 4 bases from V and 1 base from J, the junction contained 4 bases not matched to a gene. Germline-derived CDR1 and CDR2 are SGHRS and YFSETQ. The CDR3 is CASSRDSTQETQYF. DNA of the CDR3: TGCGCCAGCAGCAGGGACAGCACCCAAGAGACCCAGTACTTC. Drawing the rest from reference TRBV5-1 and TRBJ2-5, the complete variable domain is KAGVTQTPRYLIKTRGQQVTLSCSPISGHRSVSWYQQTPGQGLQFLFEYFSETQRNKGNFPGRFSGRQFSNSRSEMNVSTLELGDSALYLCASSRDSTQETQYFGPGTRLLVL.